The sequence of this T cell receptor (beta chain) was determined in a study of chemoradiotherapy in HPV16-positive cancers. Overall study results and limits: HPV-specific T cells were functionally defined from only a couple of HPV16-positive patients.

CDR1 and CDR2 (germline): MNHNY, SVGAGI (reference sequence). The ends were cut back, 6 bases at V and 0 bases at J, with 10 bases in the middle. This CDR3 is 14 amino acids long. Only in-frame clones appear in the TCRdb table, and some are missing; sequencing was by immunoSEQ multiplex PCR. The sample records approximately 12,000 clones, 78% being singletons. A word on this clone: The antigen is unknown.

This TCR was recovered from a human donor with HPV-associated anogenital cancer. This rearrangement joins TRBV6-6 to TRBJ2-3; D not resolved. The specimen was collected from a patient who underwent chemoradiotherapy. The CDR3 loop reads CASRPRSSTDTQYF. The CDR3 bases are TGTGCCAGCAGGCCGAGATCTAGCACAGATACGCAGTATTTT.